This TCR beta chain comes out of a study of blood T cell repertoires in COVID-19. The sample holds a few counts of this clone. Measured with immunoSEQ multiplex PCR; TCRdb has only the in-frame clones, and not every one. This sample has about 210,000 clones, with about 89% found just once. Germline V gene data show CDR1 as SGHDT and CDR2 as YYEEEE. The CDR3 is 15 amino acids. V was clipped by 1 base and J by 6 bases; unmatched bases: 7. The chain is built from TRBV5-6 and TRBJ1-5, with TRBD1 matching 7 bases. The clonotype originates from a middle-aged woman with acute or convalescent COVID-19. Sequencing used peripheral blood. The CDR3 DNA is TGTGCCAGCAGCTTGTTTGACAGGGCTGGTCAGCCCCAGCATTTT. Protein sequence: CASSLFDRAGQPQHF.